These 9 T cell receptor beta chains originate from one sample sequenced in a study of immune cell composition in non-small cell lung cancer. The table came from immunoSEQ multiplex PCR; TCRdb's copy has only in-frame clones and leaves some out. The repertoire holds about 1,800 clones, with about three quarters as singletons. Source material: lung tumor tissue. All receptors come from a human donor with non-small cell lung cancer.

The chain joins TRBV2 to TRBJ1-2; 7 bases are a match to TRBD1. Germline V CDR1 and CDR2: SNHLY, FYNNEI. After removal of 3 bases from V and 12 bases from J, the junction contained 4 bases not matched to a gene. The CDR3 extends over 11 amino acids. This CDR3 reads CASSDDRAHTF. The CDR3, as DNA: TGTGCCAGCAGTGACGACAGGGCCCACACCTTC.

The V and J genes are TRBV11-3 and TRBJ1-1; D gene ambiguous. The CDR3 extends over 13 amino acids. The V end lost 5 bases, the J end lost 7 bases, and 14 bases lay between the germline ends. The germline gives CDR1 SGHNT, CDR2 YENEEA. In DNA, the CDR3 is TGTGCCAGCAGCGAAGGCCCAGGAATTGAAGCTTTCTTT. It specifies CASSEGPGIEAFF. Full variable domain (rest looked up from reference TRBV11-3 and TRBJ1-1): EAGVVQSPRYKIIEKKQPVAFWCNPISGHNTLYWYLQNLGQGPELLIRYENEEAVDDSQLPKDRFSAERLKGVDSTLKIQPAELGDSAVYLCASSEGPGIEAFFGQGTRLTVV.

The chain couples TRBV5-1 to TRBJ1-1, with 8 bases aligning to TRBD1. CDR1 and CDR2 from the germline V gene are SGHRS and YFSETQ. This CDR3 has 14 amino acids. With V trimmed by 4 bases and J by 4 bases, 6 bases remained unmatched. CDR3 sequence (DNA): TGCGCCAGCAGCCCGACAGGGGTCTTCACTGAAGCTTTCTTT. Translated, it gives CASSPTGVFTEAFF.

V and J are TRBV10-2 and TRBJ2-7; 9 bases are shared with TRBD1. The CDR3 contains 13 residues. Germline CDR1 reads WSHSY; CDR2 reads SAAADI. V shed 5 bases, J shed 5 bases, and the junction held 4 bases outside the gene matches. The CDR3 reads CASSWDRVNEQYF. The CDR3 nucleotides are TGCGCCAGCAGTTGGGACAGGGTAAACGAGCAGTACTTC.

The chain recombines TRBV7-9 with TRBJ2-3; D is possibly TRBD1 (5 bases). The CDR3 covers 14 residues. V was trimmed by 5 bases and J by 7 bases, leaving 16 bases between them. CDR1 is SEHNR and CDR2 is FQNEAQ in the germline V gene (reference sequence). This chain's CDR3 is CASSNDRNTHTQYF. For the CDR3, the DNA is TGTGCCAGCAGCAACGACAGAAATACCCATACGCAGTATTTT.

CDR3 nucleotides: TGTGCCAGCAGCCACCGGACTAGCGGGTCCTCTAGCACAGATACGCAGTATTTT. It yields the protein CASSHRTSGSSSTDTQYF. This chain joins TRBV5-4 and TRBJ2-3; 11 bases are shared with TRBD2. CDR1 is SGHNT, CDR2 YYREEE, per germline (reference sequence). The CDR3 has 18 residues. V lost 4 bases, J lost 0 bases, and 10 bases stayed unmatched.

CDR3 nucleotide sequence: TGTGCCAGCAGCCCAGGTGAAGCGGGAGGGACAGATACGCAGTATTTT. Protein product: CASSPGEAGGTDTQYF. The V call is TRBV7-2, the J call TRBJ2-3; 10 bases map to TRBD2. Germline CDR1 SGHTA, CDR2 FQGNSA. The CDR3 sequence is 16 residues long. The V gene end was trimmed by 5 bases and the J gene end by 3 bases; junction bases not matched to a gene: 8.

The chain uses TRBV5-8 and TRBJ1-3; D is undetermined. CDR3 length equals 12 residues. V was cut by 2 bases and J by 7 bases, with 7 bases left in between. CDR1 is SGHTS, CDR2 YDEGEE, per germline. Written as DNA, the CDR3 is TGTGCCAGCAGCTTCCGGTTCAACACCATATATTTT. This codes for CASSFRFNTIYF.

V is TRBV15 and J is TRBJ2-1; tentatively, D is TRBD2 (5 bases). The V end was cut by 0 bases, the J end by 0 bases, with 12 bases between. Germline loops: CDR1 LNHNV, CDR2 YYDKDF (reference sequence). The CDR3 contains 17 residues. Here the CDR3 reads CATSRDNRRTSYNEQFF. In nucleotides, the CDR3 is TGTGCCACCAGCAGAGATAATCGGAGGACCTCCTACAATGAGCAGTTCTTC.